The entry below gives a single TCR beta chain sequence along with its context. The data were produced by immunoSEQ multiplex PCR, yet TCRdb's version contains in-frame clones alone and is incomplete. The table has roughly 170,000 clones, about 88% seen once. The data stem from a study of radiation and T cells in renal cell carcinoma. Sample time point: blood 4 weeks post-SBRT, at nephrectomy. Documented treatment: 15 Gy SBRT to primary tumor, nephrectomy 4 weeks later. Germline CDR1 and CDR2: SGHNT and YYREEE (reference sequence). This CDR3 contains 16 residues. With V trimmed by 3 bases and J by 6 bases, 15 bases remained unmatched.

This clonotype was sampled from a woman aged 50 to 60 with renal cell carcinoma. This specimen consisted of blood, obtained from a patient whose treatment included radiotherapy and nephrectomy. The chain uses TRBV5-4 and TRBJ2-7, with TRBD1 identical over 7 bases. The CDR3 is CASSSAPDRVGGEQYF. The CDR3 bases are TGTGCCAGCAGCTCCGCCCCTGACAGGGTTGGGGGCGAGCAGTACTTC. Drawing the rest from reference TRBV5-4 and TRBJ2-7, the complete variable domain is ETGVTQSPTHLIKTRGQQVTLRCSSQSGHNTVSWYQQALGQGPQFIFQYYREEENGRGNFPPRFSGLQFPNYSSELNVNALELDDSALYLCASSSAPDRVGGEQYFGPGTRLTVT.